There are a few counts of the clone carrying this TCR beta chain. The germline gene is not matched at one end of the junction; a read error may be the cause. The CDR3 has 12 residues. Germline CDR1 SEHNR, CDR2 FQNEAQ (reference sequence). Use of 60 Vbeta and 13 Jbeta primers characterized the PCR. Clones were read by immunoSEQ multiplex PCR, and TCRdb kept only the in-frame ones, dropping some. In the table there are 240,000 or so clones, about 80% of which are singletons. This record comes from a study of cytomegalovirus exposure and HLA in healthy donors. The V and J genes are TRBV7-9 and TRBJ2-5, with unresolved D. Sequences were obtained from PBMCs. The clonotype originates from a woman aged 40 to 50 in good health and CMV-seropositive. The CDR3 sequence is CSSSSTSSSQYF. The CDR3 DNA follows: TGTTCCAGCAGCTCGACATCCTCCTCCCAGTACTTC. The complete variable domain, with remaining parts taken from reference TRBV7-9 and TRBJ2-5, reads DTGVSQNPRHKITKRGQNVTFRCDPISEHNRLYWYRQTLGQGPEFLTYFQNEAQLEKSRLLSDRFSAERPKGSFSTLEIQRTEQGDSAMYLCSSSSTSSSQYFGPGTRLLVL.